These 26 T cell receptor beta chains originate from one sample sequenced in a study of T cell repertoires in ileal Crohn's disease (dated by TCRdb to between 2018 and 2020). Library creation used the immunoSEQ multiplex PCR assay. Imported from immuneACCESS, the table was reduced by TCRdb to in-frame sequences with V and J called. These copies leave out some clones; in studies compared against another copy, an unresolved V gene accounts for under half, and the cause of the remainder is not known. The sample table contains 15,000 to 20,000 clones; only one count was recorded for roughly 91% of them. More than 3% of the sample is taken by the ten largest. Sequencing used ileal tissue. Receptors were obtained from an adult with Crohn's disease.

The chain couples TRBV19 to TRBJ2-5, with TRBD2 matching over 7 bases. The J segment lost 0 bases and the V segment lost 6 bases, leaving 4 bases of the junction unmatched. Germline CDR1 LNHDA, CDR2 SQIVND (reference sequence). There are 14 residues in the CDR3. The CDR3 loop reads CASSVAGDQETQYF. For the CDR3, the DNA is TGTGCCAGTAGCGTGGCGGGAGACCAAGAGACCCAGTACTTC.

The rearrangement uses TRBV7-8 and TRBJ2-7, with 7 nucleotides matching TRBD1. J was trimmed by 0 bases and V by 1 base; bases with no gene match: 9. Germline V lookup: CDR1 SGHVS, CDR2 FQNEAQ. The CDR3 extends over 17 amino acids. This CDR3 reads CASSLGLTGKSSYEQYF. The CDR3 nucleotides read TGTGCCAGCAGCTTAGGATTGACAGGGAAAAGCTCCTACGAGCAGTACTTC.

The V and J genes are TRBV30 and TRBJ1-5; TRBD1 aligns across 10 bases. CDR3 length: 15 residues. Trimming removed 1 base from V and 6 bases from J; junction bases left unmatched: 6. Germline V gives CDR1 GTSNPN, CDR2 SVGIG (reference sequence). The CDR3 protein is CAWSESGTGAQPQHF. The DNA for the CDR3 is TGTGCCTGGAGTGAAAGTGGGACAGGGGCTCAGCCCCAGCATTTT.

The V call is TRBV18, the J call TRBJ2-2; 9 bases fit TRBD1. Germline CDR1 KGHSH, CDR2 LQKENI. The CDR3 is made up of 16 amino acids. J lost 9 bases, V lost 4 bases, and 12 bases had no gene match. CDR3 DNA sequence: TGTGCCAGCTCACTGACCGGGACAGGGACAGACAGGGAGCTGTTTTTT. The encoded protein is CASSLTGTGTDRELFF.

The chain combines TRBV2 with TRBJ1-4; 7 bases align to TRBD1. J gave up 6 bases and V 6 bases, and 7 bases lay outside the gene matches. Germline V gene lookup returns CDR1 SNHLY and CDR2 FYNNEI. There are 14 residues in the CDR3. This CDR3 reads CASSAGTEYEKLFF. For the CDR3, the DNA is TGTGCCAGCAGCGCCGGGACAGAATATGAAAAACTGTTTTTT. Full variable domain (rest looked up from reference TRBV2 and TRBJ1-4): EPEVTQTPSHQVTQMGQEVILRCVPISNHLYFYWYRQILGQKVEFLVSFYNNEISEKSEIFDDQFSVERPDGSNFTLKIRSTKLEDSAMYFCASSAGTEYEKLFFGSGTQLSVL.

The gene calls are TRBV6-6 and TRBJ1-1; weak D call: TRBD1 (6 bases). CDR3 length: 15 residues. Germline CDR1 and CDR2: MNHNY and SVGAGI (reference sequence). Trimming stripped 0 bases from V and 0 bases from J, with 8 bases between. The CDR3 DNA reads as TGTGCCAGCAGTTACTCCGGACAGCTGAACACTGAAGCTTTCTTT. This translates into CASSYSGQLNTEAFF.

The chain joins TRBV6-1 to TRBJ1-1; D unresolved. Between the trimmed V and J ends, which lost 7 bases and 0 bases, there was a span of 3 bases. This CDR3 is built from 11 residues. The germline V gene encodes CDR1 MNHNS and CDR2 SASEGT. The CDR3 DNA sequence: TGTGCCAGCATCGTGAACACTGAAGCTTTCTTT. Translation gives CASIVNTEAFF.

V is TRBV9 and J is TRBJ2-5, with D tentatively TRBD2 (6 bases). Germline-derived CDR1 and CDR2 are SGDLS and YYNGEE. Trimming took 4 bases from V and 4 from J, leaving 17 bases between them. The CDR3 is 15 amino acids. The CDR3 protein is CASSPTGGAVETQYF. DNA for the CDR3: TGTGCCAGCAGCCCCACAGGAGGGGCGGTAGAGACCCAGTACTTC.

The chain couples TRBV7-3 to TRBJ1-2; D not resolved. The germline V and J ends were trimmed by 2 bases and 6 bases, with 10 bases remaining between them. The CDR3 is made up of 13 amino acids. From germline, CDR1 is SGHTA and CDR2 FQGTGA. CDR3 loop: CASSLLTGNGYTF. CDR3 nucleotide sequence: TGTGCCAGCAGCTTATTAACGGGAAATGGCTACACCTTC.

The V gene is TRBV9, the J gene TRBJ1-1, with TRBD1 matching over 10 bases. The J segment lost 3 bases and the V segment lost 2 bases, leaving 4 bases of the junction unmatched. CDR1 is SGDLS and CDR2 is YYNGEE in the germline V gene. The CDR3 sequence is 15 residues long. The CDR3 bases are TGTGCCAGCAGCGTCAAGGGACAGGGGTACACTGAAGCTTTCTTT. This sequence encodes CASSVKGQGYTEAFF.

The chain links TRBV4-3 to TRBJ2-2; maybe TRBD2 (6 bases). This CDR3 comprises 16 residues. Trimming pared 0 bases from V and 1 base from J, leaving 9 bases between. Germline V gene lookup returns CDR1 LGHNA and CDR2 YSLEER. This CDR3 reads CASSQESGWNTGELFF. The CDR3 DNA reads TGCGCCAGCAGCCAAGAGAGCGGGTGGAACACCGGGGAGCTGTTTTTT.

V is TRBV18 and J is TRBJ2-6; D is ambiguous. Germline-derived CDR1 and CDR2 are KGHSH and LQKENI. The CDR3 extends over 16 amino acids. V was pared by 3 bases and J by 0 bases, with 9 bases between. CDR3 loop: CASSPDSSSGANVLTF. The CDR3 DNA sequence: TGTGCCAGCTCACCCGATAGTTCCTCTGGGGCCAACGTCCTGACTTTC.

This clone was seen only once. The chain employs TRBV2 and TRBJ2-1; the D gene is possibly TRBD2 (5 bases). CDR1 is SNHLY and CDR2 is FYNNEI in the germline V gene. The CDR3 covers 14 residues. Trimming removed 10 bases at V and 9 bases at J, with 22 bases between. This CDR3 reads CAITPPGGLREQFF. CDR3 in DNA: TGTGCCATCACACCCCCTGGAGGTCTACGTGAGCAGTTCTTC.

The chain employs TRBV2 and TRBJ2-7; 8 bases match TRBD1. The J segment lost 5 bases and the V segment lost 0 bases, leaving 6 bases of the junction unmatched. Germline V gives CDR1 SNHLY, CDR2 FYNNEI. The CDR3 sequence is 15 residues long. The CDR3 sequence is CASSEADRGRNEQYF. In DNA, the CDR3 is TGTGCCAGCAGTGAAGCTGACAGGGGACGCAACGAGCAGTACTTC.

J is TRBJ1-1 and V is TRBV5-5, with 8 bases fitting TRBD1. J was trimmed by 3 bases and V by 6 bases; bases with no gene match: 10. CDR3 length: 15 residues. Germline CDR1 is SGHKS and CDR2 is YYEKEE (reference sequence). The CDR3: CASTPLQGGYTEAFF. The CDR3 DNA is TGTGCCAGCACCCCTCTACAGGGGGGGTACACTGAAGCTTTCTTT.

With respect to this clone: Germline and junction disagree at one end, which may indicate a read error. This chain joins TRBV2 and TRBJ1-3, with TRBD1 matching over 7 bases. CDR1 SNHLY and CDR2 FYNNEI come from the germline V gene. The CDR3 extends over 15 amino acids. The CDR3 sequence is CASSEGTVSGNTIYF. CDR3 DNA sequence: TGTGCCAGCAGCGAAGGGACAGTCTCTGGAAACACCATATATTTT.

The chain links TRBV7-9 to TRBJ1-1; D ambiguous. V lost 5 bases and J 6 bases, leaving 13 bases between the germline ends. The CDR3 spans 13 residues. Germline V lookup: CDR1 SEHNR, CDR2 FQNEAQ (reference sequence). DNA for the CDR3: TGTGCCAGCAGCCGAATCGGTTTACCTGAAGCTTTCTTT. Its protein product is CASSRIGLPEAFF.

The V call is TRBV5-1, the J call TRBJ2-1; 16 bases are a match to TRBD2. Per germline, CDR1 SGHRS and CDR2 YFSETQ. The CDR3 spans 19 residues. After removal of 4 bases from V and 0 bases from J, the junction contained 7 bases not matched to a gene. For the CDR3, the DNA is TGCGCCAGCAGCCCAGGGACTAGCGGGGGGGCCTACTCCTACAATGAGCAGTTCTTC. Translating it yields CASSPGTSGGAYSYNEQFF.

This clone is a singleton in its sample. The chain couples TRBV9 to TRBJ2-7; a weak D match, TRBD1 (6 bases). This CDR3 has 15 residues. Trimming took 4 bases from V and 1 from J, leaving 15 bases between them. Germline V gene lookup returns CDR1 SGDLS and CDR2 YYNGEE. The CDR3 loop reads CASSLTGTGSYEQYF. The CDR3 DNA reads TGTGCCAGCAGCCTTACAGGGACGGGATCCTACGAGCAGTACTTC.

This clone came up once. V gene TRBV2 combines with J gene TRBJ1-2; no firm D call. CDR1 is SNHLY, CDR2 FYNNEI, per germline. The V and J ends lost 7 bases and 2 bases respectively, with 5 bases between them. The CDR3 totals 11 residues. CDR3 DNA: TGTGCCAGCACGGAGAACTATGGCTACACCTTC. This codes for CASTENYGYTF.

The sample holds one count of this clone. The chain has TRBV19 and TRBJ2-1; 11 nucleotides line up with TRBD2. V shed 3 bases and J 3 bases; nucleotides not matched to a gene: 1. The CDR3 runs to 15 residues. The germline CDR1 and CDR2 sequences are LNHDA and SQIVND (reference sequence). CDR3 amino acids: CASSMTSGDYNEQFF. For the CDR3, the DNA is TGTGCCAGTAGTATGACTAGCGGGGACTACAATGAGCAGTTCTTC.

The V call is TRBV28, the J call TRBJ1-1; tentatively, D is TRBD1 (6 bases). CDR1 and CDR2 (germline): MDHEN, SYDVKM. V lost 10 bases to trimming and J lost 7 bases, with 19 bases between them. This CDR3 has 13 residues. The CDR3 protein is CATLRRGAVEAFF. In nucleotides, the CDR3 is TGTGCCACCTTAAGGCGGGGGGCTGTTGAAGCTTTCTTT.

V gene TRBV7-2 combines with J gene TRBJ2-7; 10 positions agree with TRBD1. Germline V CDR1 and CDR2: SGHTA, FQGNSA. V lost 3 bases and J lost 6; bases outside the gene matches: 8. CDR3 length equals 15 residues. The CDR3, as DNA: TGTGCCAGCAGCTTCTCTGGGACAGGGGTTAGCGAGCAGTACTTC. Residues: CASSFSGTGVSEQYF.

This clone is a singleton in its sample. The gene calls are TRBV7-9 and TRBJ1-2; 9 bases align to TRBD1. Germline-derived CDR1 and CDR2 are SEHNR and FQNEAQ (reference sequence). The J segment lost 6 bases and the V segment lost 5 bases, leaving 10 bases of the junction unmatched. CDR3 size: 15 residues. For the CDR3, the DNA is TGTGCCAGCAGCCTGCCGGGACAGGGAGGAGATGGCTACACCTTC. This gives the protein CASSLPGQGGDGYTF. Based on the CDR3 plus reference TRBV7-9 and TRBJ1-2, the full variable domain is DTGVSQNPRHKITKRGQNVTFRCDPISEHNRLYWYRQTLGQGPEFLTYFQNEAQLEKSRLLSDRFSAERPKGSFSTLEIQRTEQGDSAMYLCASSLPGQGGDGYTFGSGTRLTVV.

In DNA, the CDR3 is TGTGCCAGCAGCCGTCCCCCAGGGGCGGCCTACAATGAGCAGTTCTTC. This codes for CASSRPPGAAYNEQFF. This chain links TRBV5-6 with TRBJ2-1, with D possibly being TRBD1 (6 bases). V dropped 4 bases and J dropped 2 bases, with 16 bases sitting between them. The germline V gene encodes CDR1 SGHDT and CDR2 YYEEEE. The CDR3 totals 16 residues.

The CDR3 DNA is TGTGCCAGCAGCCCTTGGGGGGTCGGGACCGGGGAGCTGTTTTTT. This sequence encodes CASSPWGVGTGELFF. The chain carries TRBV7-2 and TRBJ2-2; a possible D gene is TRBD2 (6 bases). Deletions cut 5 bases from V and 5 bases from J, with 15 bases between. The CDR3 covers 15 residues. Germline CDR1 reads SGHTA; CDR2 reads FQGNSA. The entire variable domain, with the rest obtained from reference TRBV7-2 and TRBJ2-2, is as follows: GAGVSQSPSNKVTEKGKDVELRCDPISGHTALYWYRQSLGQGLEFLIYFQGNSAPDKSGLPSDRFSAERTGGSVSTLTIQRTQQEDSAVYLCASSPWGVGTGELFFGEGSRLTVL.